Sequencing of this T cell receptor (beta chain) was carried out in a study of Ad26.COV2.S vaccination and SARS-CoV-2 variants. Across the whole study: A participant enrolled in the COV1001 Ad26.COV2.S trial arm provided the sample. The vaccine Ad26.COV2.S was put into the muscle once, or twice with 56 days between.

The assay was immunoSEQ multiplex PCR, and TCRdb's table has in-frame clones only and misses some. This table holds about 680,000 clones, around 89% found once. As to treatment: some 20 received Ad26.COV2.S at low or high dose, single or two shots; 5 received placebo; per-sample allocation not given. Day 63 after the first vaccine or placebo injection was the time point for sampling. CDR3 size: 16 residues. The V and J ends lost 0 bases and 4 bases respectively, with 15 bases between them. Germline V lookup: CDR1 LNHNV, CDR2 YYDKDF (reference sequence). Sequenced here: peripheral blood, sampled in a trial of Ad26.COV2.S vaccine versus placebo. This chain uses TRBV15 with TRBJ1-2; D ambiguous. This TCR was recovered from a person between 18 and 59 years old who received the Ad26.COV2.S COVID-19 vaccine or a placebo. The CDR3 sequence: CATSRELVIGVYGYTF. In DNA form, the CDR3 reads TGTGCCACCAGCAGAGAGCTTGTTATTGGAGTCTATGGCTACACCTTC.